This TCR beta chain appears in the sequencing data of a study of T cells in Graves' hyperthyroidism and ophthalmopathy. The source material, RNA transcripts, was used to amplify TCR beta CDR3 regions. The HTBI set primed first-round TCR CDR3 RT-PCR. A single record per CDR3 protein comes from TCRdb applying MiXCR to the multiplex PCR reads. The sample includes over 300,000 distinct CDR3 sequences, approximately 13% of them seen just once. This clonotype has a handful of counts. Sample: blood. The receptor's source is a woman aged 55 to 70 with Graves' hyperthyroidism.

CDR3 sequence: CASSRGTGANVLTF. The CDR3 DNA reads TGTGCCAGCTCCCGGGGCACTGGGGCCAACGTCCTGACTTTC. The chain employs TRBV3-1 and TRBJ2-6; D assignment may be TRBD1 or TRBD2 (5 bases each). V lost 8 bases, J lost 2 bases, and 10 bases lay in between. The CDR3 extends over 14 amino acids. Germline V gene data show CDR1 as LGHDT and CDR2 as YNNKEL (reference sequence).